This T cell receptor (beta chain) was sequenced for a study of T cells after yellow fever vaccination. Notes on the study in general: On re-exposure, the response was weaker but peaked faster, at day 5 versus 15. The study re-detected most primary-vaccination clones after the booster (roughly 96% CD4, around 89% CD8).

There are 15 residues in the CDR3. Between the trimmed V and J ends, which lost 0 bases and 0 bases, there was a span of 10 bases. CDR1 and CDR2 (germline): DFQATT, SNEGSKA (reference sequence). Template switching by 5'RACE produced TCR cDNA, adding a universal primer site and UMIs. TCRdb called the 5' RACE reads again in MiXCR, with one record for every CDR3 protein. This sample has under 700,000 distinct CDR3 sequences, with about 17% found just once. A word on this clonotype: Its antigen is not known.

The sample consisted of PBMCs, taken less than 6 days after the first yellow fever vaccination. This receptor was obtained from a man between 18 and 35 years old who received the YFV17D yellow fever vaccine. The chain combines TRBV20-1 with TRBJ2-3; the D is unclear. The CDR3: CSARDRVVSTDTQYF. Here the CDR3 DNA reads TGCAGTGCTAGAGATCGGGTGGTTAGCACAGATACGCAGTATTTT.